The rows below give T cell receptor beta chains drawn from one sample of a study of T cell changes during pregnancy in multiple sclerosis. TCRdb keeps only in-frame clones here, not all; method: immunoSEQ multiplex PCR. The sample lists about 120,000 clones, over 85% occurring once. This specimen was peripheral blood, taken before pregnancy. The receptors shown here come from a female donor with multiple sclerosis, enrolled in a pregnancy study. CDR3s include the opening cysteine and the closing phenylalanine or tryptophan. The D gene is left open where the match is weak. Clone size is given for some rows only: seen once, a few or many times, or a class if the clone is expanded.

-	TRBD2	TRBV5-1	TRBJ2-2	TGCGCCAGCAGACGGAATAGCGGGAGTGTAGACACCGGGGAGCTGTTTTTT	CASRRNSGSVDTGELFF
-	-	TRBV28	TRBJ2-7	TGTGCCAGCAGCCTCGGACTCCTCTACGAGCAGTACTTC	CASSLGLLYEQYF
-	TRBD1	TRBV5-1	TRBJ2-2	TGCGCCAGCAGCCCCCGGACAGGGTCGAACACCGGGGAGCTGTTTTTT	CASSPRTGSNTGELFF
-	TRBD1	TRBV5-1	TRBJ2-7	TGCGCCAGCAGCCCATGGACAGGGCGAGGGTACGAGCAGTACTTC	CASSPWTGRGYEQYF
-	-	TRBV19	TRBJ1-2	TGTGCCAGTAGAGGGGAAGGGTTATATGGCTACACCTTC	CASRGEGLYGYTF
-	-	TRBV5-5	TRBJ1-2	TGTGCCAGCATCGGGACTCCCCACGTGGCTAACTATGGCTACACCTTC	CASIGTPHVANYGYTF
-	-	TRBV11-3	TRBJ2-2	TGTGCCAGCAGCACTATCCGTCCAATGGAAAGTACCGGGGAGCTGTTTTTT	CASSTIRPMESTGELFF
-	-	TRBV7-9	TRBJ2-3	TGTGCCAGCAGCTTTACGGGGGGCGACTCACGGTCTGGCACAGATACGCAGTATTTT	CASSFTGGDSRSGTDTQYF
-	TRBD1	TRBV7-3	TRBJ2-1	TGTGCCAGCAGCCAGGACAGGGGAGAGTACAATGAGCAGTTCTTC	CASSQDRGEYNEQFF
-	-	TRBV7-6	TRBJ2-2	TGTGCCAGCAGCCCCGGTCTGGTTAACACCGGGGAGCTGTTTTTT	CASSPGLVNTGELFF
-	-	TRBV6-1	TRBJ1-3	TGTGCCAGCAGCGGGGAAGCCGTTGGAAACACCATATATTTT	CASSGEAVGNTIYF
-	-	TRBV7-9	TRBJ1-3	TGTGCCAGCAGCTTGTTTCCCAGGCCCTCTGGAAACACCATATATTTT	CASSLFPRPSGNTIYF
-	-	TRBV6-1	TRBJ1-2	TGTGCCAGCAGTGAGGGGGGGCCGGGCTACACCTTC	CASSEGGPGYTF
-	TRBD2	TRBV11-3	TRBJ2-3	TGTGCCAGCAGCTTAGGCGGCGGGGGGCGCACAGATACGCAGTATTTT	CASSLGGGGRTDTQYF
-	TRBD1	TRBV9	TRBJ1-2	TGTGCCAGCAGCGTAGGACAGGGCCTCCTTCAAACCTTC	CASSVGQGLLQTF
-	-	TRBV27	TRBJ1-1	TGTGCCAGCAGACAGGGCATGAACACTGAAGCTTTCTTT	CASRQGMNTEAFF
-	-	TRBV4-1	TRBJ1-2	TGCGCCAGCAGCCAAGATCTCGCGGCAGCTAACTATGGCTACACCTTC	CASSQDLAAANYGYTF
-	TRBD1	TRBV5-8	TRBJ1-5	TGTGCCAGCAGCCGCAGACAGGGGTATAGCAATCAGCCCCAGCATTTT	CASSRRQGYSNQPQHF
once	-	TRBV6-1	TRBJ1-4	TGTGCCAGCACGCGGGGAAGCGTTGAAAAACTGTTTTTT	CASTRGSVEKLFF
-	TRBD1	TRBV11-2	TRBJ1-1	TGTGCCAGCAGCTTAAGCAGGGGGAGCACTGAAGCTTTCTTT	CASSLSRGSTEAFF
-	TRBD1	TRBV27	TRBJ1-5	TGTGCCAGCAGTTTGGGAGGACAGGGCAACCAGCCCCAGCATTTT	CASSLGGQGNQPQHF
-	-	TRBV19	TRBJ1-1	TGTGCCAGTAGTTCCGGGGGGGGACGGACTGAAGCTTTCTTT	CASSSGGGRTEAFF
-	-	TRBV2	TRBJ1-2	TGTGCCAGCAGAGGGAGGCCGCAAAATGGCTACACCTTC	CASRGRPQNGYTF
-	-	TRBV11-2	TRBJ2-3	TGTGCCAGCAGCTTAGATCTTGACTTGGATACGCAGTATTTT	CASSLDLDLDTQYF
-	-	TRBV6-5	TRBJ1-2	TGTGCCAGCAGTCTCCAGGGGCCGACTGGGATGGACTACACCTTC	CASSLQGPTGMDYTF
-	-	TRBV11-3	TRBJ2-2	TGTGCCAGCAGCTTAGGGCTTAACACCGGGGAGCTGTTTTTT	CASSLGLNTGELFF
once	-	TRBV19	TRBJ1-1	TGTGCCAGTAATGGCCGGGGAATCAACACTGAAGCTTTCTTT	CASNGRGINTEAFF
-	-	TRBV5-1	TRBJ2-6	TGCGCCAGCAGGCTAGCCTCTGGGGCCAACGTCCTGACTTTC	CASRLASGANVLTF
-	-	TRBV29-1	TRBJ1-2	TGCAGCGTTGAACTCCACGGGGGGGTAGTTGGCTACACCTTC	CSVELHGGVVGYTF
-	-	TRBV11-2	TRBJ1-5	TGTGCCAGCAGCTTGGGGGGGGATCAGCCCCAGCATTTT	CASSLGGDQPQHF
-	-	TRBV13	TRBJ1-2	TGTGCCAGCAGCCGAGGGGGGGGGCTCGGCTACACCTTC	CASSRGGGLGYTF
-	TRBD2	TRBV7-3	TRBJ2-1	TGTGCCAGCAGCTCGAATCCGGGACTAGCTAGGGATGAGCAGTTCTTC	CASSSNPGLARDEQFF
-	-	TRBV11-2	TRBJ2-7	TGTGCCAGCAGCATTTATGTGTACGAGCAGTACTTC	CASSIYVYEQYF
-	-	TRBV20-1	TRBJ2-7	TGCAGTCTGAGCGGGTTCAACGAGCAGTACTTC	CSLSGFNEQYF